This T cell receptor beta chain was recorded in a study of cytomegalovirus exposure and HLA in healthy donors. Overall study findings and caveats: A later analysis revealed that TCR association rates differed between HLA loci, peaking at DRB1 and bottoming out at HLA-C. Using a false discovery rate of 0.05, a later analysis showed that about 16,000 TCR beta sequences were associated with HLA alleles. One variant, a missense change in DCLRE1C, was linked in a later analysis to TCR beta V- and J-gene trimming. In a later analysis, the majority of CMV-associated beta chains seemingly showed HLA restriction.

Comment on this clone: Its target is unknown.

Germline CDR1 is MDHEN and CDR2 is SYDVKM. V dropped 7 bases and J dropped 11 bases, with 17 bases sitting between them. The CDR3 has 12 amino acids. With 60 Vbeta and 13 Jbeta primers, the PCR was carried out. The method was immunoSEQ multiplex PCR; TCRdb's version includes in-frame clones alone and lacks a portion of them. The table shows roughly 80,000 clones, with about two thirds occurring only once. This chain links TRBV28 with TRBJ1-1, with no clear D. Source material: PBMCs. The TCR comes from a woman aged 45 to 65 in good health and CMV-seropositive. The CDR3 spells CASNTLLGDAFF. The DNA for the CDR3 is TGTGCCAGCAACACACTCCTGGGCGACGCTTTCTTT. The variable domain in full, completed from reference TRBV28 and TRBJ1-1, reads DVKVTQSSRYLVKRTGEKVFLECVQDMDHENMFWYRQDPGLGLRLIYFSYDVKMKEKGDIPEGYSVSREKKERFSLILESASTNQTSMYLCASNTLLGDAFFGQGTRLTVV.